This entry concerns a single T cell receptor beta chain. What antigen it recognizes has not been identified. Qualities for individual bases were not recorded, and no much larger clone is one base off. The cohort comprised around 690 healthy bone marrow donors. All cohort members were sampled while nominally healthy, although unrecorded immune exposures were likely present. The donor tested CMV seronegative and was one of the 352 seronegative cohort members. Each donor provided a peripheral blood sample, and peripheral blood mononuclear cells were used for TCR beta sequencing. The Qiagen DNeasy Blood Extraction Kit was used to extract genomic DNA from the blood cell samples. The sample comes from a study of cytomegalovirus exposure and HLA in healthy donors (dated by TCRdb to the late 2010s). Regarding the research as a whole: In an earlier analysis of under 750 of the donors, 250 to 350 Gb of sequence data and 100 million or so unique TCR beta sequences from 180 million or so T cells were reported. Roughly 320 gigabases of sequencing data and approximately 91 million unique TCR sequences made up an early release that covered nearly 650 HLA-typed donors. Of the 300 to 450 genotyped donors, roughly 80% fell in the genetic ancestry cluster associated with self-reported Caucasian donors. The aim of the study was to test whether cataloging public T cell receptors could identify signatures of past pathogen exposure. Using immunosequencing, the study profiled T cell repertoires from 550 to 750 subjects and related those repertoires to cytomegalovirus serostatus. Along with the approximately 650-subject first cohort, a separate validation cohort of over a hundred different subjects was used. To predict cytomegalovirus infection status, the study combined high-throughput TCR immunosequencing, statistical association of individual TCRs with disease status, and machine learning. A later analysis re-examined previously published TCR beta repertoires from several hundred donors and added high-resolution HLA genotyping to investigate patterns of TCR occurrence. In the later analysis, no new phenotypic data were used to find candidate immune exposures; instead, reliance was placed on TCR beta sequences and their occurrence across donors. In an earlier analysis of roughly 600 of the donors, high-throughput TCR beta sequencing was used to judge whether each TCR beta V gene segment behaved as functional or pseudogenic. Donor age, sex, ethnicity and CMV serostatus were collected together with the repertoire data. Genome-wide SNP genotypes for about 65% of the roughly 700 donors were used in a later genetic analysis, which treated that subset as a discovery cohort. Every discovery cohort repertoire had been produced on one sequencing platform. Both class I and class II loci were covered by HLA typing, at four-digit resolution. The number of donors typed differed by locus, with roughly 620-630 for A, B, C, DRB1 and DQB1, around 520 for DQA1, 600 to 610 for DPA1, and approximately 470 for DPB1. Four to six DR-DQ haplotypes were handled as single units for association and clustering, since linkage in the cohort was strong. Among about 400 genotyped donors of the cohort, an average of around 220,000 unique TCR beta nucleotide sequences was sequenced per donor, of which 15% to 20% were non-productive.

Study-level results and caveats: In an earlier analysis of 587 of the donors, most TCR beta V segments were observed in productive rearrangements about 87% or about 30% of the time, broadly matching IMGT annotations. A later genetic analysis associated a missense DCLRE1C variant with V-gene and J-gene trimming of TCR beta chains, and an independent cohort replicated the association. Sequencing depth was assumed to be roughly uniform across donors in the presence/absence analyses, though that assumption may not hold. According to a later genetic analysis, donors in an Asian-associated ancestry cluster had fewer N-insertions in productive TCRs than the approximately 610-donor mean. The sequencing pipeline was judged likely to have produced a cluster of highly shared sequence variants as a technical artifact. A few of the identified cytomegalovirus-associated TCR beta chains were confirmed in vitro to be specific for cytomegalovirus antigens. A further reported finding was that TCR beta sequences accurately predicted the HLA-A and HLA-B alleles for most subjects in the first cohort. Because the 87-base-pair reads could not distinguish some IMGT-functional V segments, including TRBV6-2 and TRBV6-3, those segments were excluded. In the study, around 150 TCR beta chains were listed as associated with cytomegalovirus. According to a later analysis, parvovirus B19, influenza, CMV and Epstein-Barr virus appeared linked to several top co-occurrence clusters. Only TCR beta chains were sequenced in this cohort, and the absence of alpha or paired-chain data limited detectable features. CMV serostatus was the only immune exposure information available for the cohort. In a later analysis, HLA-associated TCR beta chains showed more clonal expansion and lower generation probabilities than non-associated chains that were equally common. Cytomegalovirus status was reported to be diagnosed by the classifier with high specificity and sensitivity in both the original and validation cohorts. According to a later analysis, TCR association rates differed among HLA loci, with DRB1 alleles showing the most associated TCRs and HLA-C alleles showing the fewest. At a false discovery rate of 0.05, a later analysis linked about 16,000 TCR beta sequences to specific HLA alleles. Because HLA typing was unavailable for some donors at each locus, only the typed subset was used in association tests. When HLA alleles, especially DR and DQ, strongly co-occurred, TCR associations were difficult to assign to individual alleles. Most TCR sequences were observed very rarely across donors, whereas some public TCRs were present in many individuals. A later analysis found that most CMV-associated TCR beta chains appeared HLA-restricted, with HLA associations seemingly driven largely by CMV exposure. The authors suggested that the approach could potentially be generalized to other disease states and immunological phenotypes. The earlier analysis of 587 of the donors excluded approximately 17 rarely observed V segments, including chromosome 9 orphons, because counts were too low. Correlated functional status among segregating V segments might reflect linkage disequilibrium, but an unknown experimental factor could not be ruled out.

The CDR3 starts with the cysteine, ends with the phenylalanine, and has 14 residues. Only the CDR3 portion is preserved as DNA: 42 bases, with reading frame beginning at the first base. Cut back by 4 bases and 6 bases, the V and J ends lie 15 bases apart. The germline V gene provides CDR1 SGDLS and CDR2 YYNGEE. The method was the immunoSEQ multiplex PCR assay. The multiplex PCR relied on a mix of 60 forward primers for TCR Vbeta segments and 13 reverse primers for TCR Jbeta segments. The CDR3 region of rearranged TCR beta genes was amplified from genomic DNA with a multiplex PCR assay. Amplified TCR beta libraries were sequenced as 87-base-pair reads on the Illumina HiSeq System. Per the original workflow: A later analysis counted about 76 million unique TCR beta chains across the 650 to 700 repertoires, and roughly 9.9 million of these chains were shared by at least two donors. A nearest-neighbor algorithm error-corrected the raw reads and collapsed the reads into unique sequences, merging closely related sequences to remove PCR and sequencing errors. V, D and J gene segments were assigned by aligning CDR3 sequences to IMGT reference sequences. For a sequence to be retained, at least a six-nucleotide match to both a V gene segment and a J gene segment was required. Rearrangements were classified as productive when the CDR3 lacked stop codons and remained in frame with V and J, and all other rearrangements were classified as non-productive. Following IMGT convention, CDR3 was defined as the stretch from the second conserved V-encoded cysteine up to the conserved J-encoded phenylalanine. Sequences without an unambiguous match to a single V gene segment were excluded from the earlier analysis of several hundred of the donors. In an earlier analysis of roughly 500 of the donors, V segments were called functional above 56.7% productive rearrangements and were called segregating when the between-donor standard deviation exceeded 5%. A statistical classification framework was built for diagnosing cytomegalovirus status from the catalog of TCR beta chain sequences. V and J gene assignment, in a later analysis, came from comparing TCR nucleotide sequences with IMGT/GENE-DB human TR gene sequences. The TCRdist pipeline was used in a later analysis to assign CDR3 sequences and most-parsimonious VDJ recombination scenarios. A later analysis defined each TCR beta chain by its CDR3 amino acid sequence plus V-gene family, and excluded reads lacking a unique V-gene family. In a later analysis, around 600 highly shared, low-generation-probability nucleotide sequences were removed to address suspected cross-contamination and a sequencing artifact. For each public chain, a later analysis derived a clonal expansion index from normalized ranks of inferred template counts within each repertoire. In a later analysis, generation probabilities were computed using a VDJ recombination model fitted to out-of-frame rearrangements, and the results were checked against IGoR. A later analysis scored TCR-TCR, TCR-HLA and TCR-CMV co-occurrence with hypergeometric tests, applying a repertoire-size bias correction to TCR pairs. A later analysis estimated false discovery rates by permuting HLA or CMV assignments 20 times. In a later analysis, co-occurring TCRs were grouped using DBSCAN, and TCRdist sequence similarity was added for clustering within HLA-allele-positive subsets. Repertoires with fewer than 30,000 or more than 120,000 public chains were left out of co-occurrence clustering, as were about 5 repertoires with anomalous nucleotide sharing. The immuneACCESS repertoire file appears here via TCRdb, limited to in-frame rearrangements. These files lack a portion of the clones; in checked studies, under half of the deficit traces to unresolved V genes, and the cause of the others is not known. V, J and clone size reflect that table, while D and trimming were determined from the DNA. In all, the sample holds about 110,000 clones, and roughly two thirds of those were seen once. Approximately 3% of the sample comes from the top ten.

Sequencing used PBMCs. The sequence came from a man under 40 in good health and CMV-seronegative. This sequence uses TRBV9 and TRBJ2-3; possibly the D gene is TRBD2, per 5 matching bases. The CDR3 amino acid sequence is: CASSPRTSSDTQYF. The sequenced DNA: TGTGCCAGCAGCCCCCGGACTTCATCGGATACGCAGTATTTT.